Listed here is a single T cell receptor beta chain. Its antigen is unknown. Germline loops: CDR1 LGHDT, CDR2 YNNKEL (reference sequence). CDR3 length: 17 residues. The ends were cut back, 0 bases at V and 4 bases at J, with 16 bases in the middle. Data came from immunoSEQ multiplex PCR; TCRdb stores just in-frame clones and leaves some out. The sample shows about 460,000 clones, about 89% of them seen only once. These data belong to a study of Ad26.COV2.S vaccination and SARS-CoV-2 variants. The study, taken as a whole, reports: A substantial breadth of spike-specific CD8+ and CD4+ T cell responses after vaccination has been reported. Similar non-spike TCR breadth was observed in recipients of vaccine and of placebo. It is possible that the TCR breadth and depth analyses underestimated the total T cell responses.

Documented treatment: some 20 received Ad26.COV2.S at low or high dose, single or two shots; 5 received placebo; per-sample allocation not given. Sampling occurred on day 63 after the first vaccine or placebo injection. An adult donor aged 18-55 years was enrolled in Boston. The source was peripheral blood, collected in a trial of Ad26.COV2.S vaccine versus placebo. The chain employs TRBV3-1 (or the pseudogene TRBV3-2) and TRBJ1-3, with D unresolved. The source is a person between 18 and 65 years old who received the Ad26.COV2.S COVID-19 vaccine or a placebo. This chain's CDR3 is CASSQDRYGWRGNTIYF. The CDR3 DNA reads TGTGCCAGCAGCCAAGATCGGTACGGGTGGAGGGGAAACACCATATATTTT.